Detailed here is one T cell receptor (beta chain). The clone's antigen remains unknown. The input lacks base qualities; no much larger clone sits a single base away. The data belong to a study of OX40 agonist ivuxolimab in advanced cancers. Notes on the research overall: Ivuxolimab was a fully human IgG2 agonistic monoclonal antibody targeting the costimulatory receptor OX40 (CD134). Intravenous ivuxolimab was administered to patients every 2 weeks at six dose levels: 0.01, 0.1, 0.3, 1.5, 3 and 10 mg/kg. Among the approximately 54 dose-escalation patients, around 19 had hepatocellular carcinoma, roughly 15 melanoma, 9 renal cell carcinoma and 9 head and neck cancer. In the dose-escalation cohort, 82.7% of patients were male, and the mean age was roughly 60 years with a range of about 20 to 80. Patients were allowed to have had prior anti-PD-1, anti-PD-L1 or anti-CTLA-4 therapy, and 40% of the dose-escalation patients had been treated with checkpoint inhibitors. Partial responses occurred in three dose-escalation patients, of whom one had hepatocellular carcinoma and two had cutaneous melanoma. Peripheral TCRbeta sequencing was intended to test whether TCR sequence diversity was altered and clonal T-cell expansion was caused by ivuxolimab. The paper describes the monotherapy dose-escalation part (N of about 52 patients) of the phase I trial of ivuxolimab. Broad study findings and their caveats: After ivuxolimab, CD8+ T cells had more expanded clones than CD4+ T cells on average. The antigen specificity of the peripheral T cells that underwent clonal expansion was not determined. Low levels of normalized T-cell clonal expansion were also seen in some patients who did not respond. At doses from 0.1 to 3.0 mg/kg, clonal expansion was seen in both CD4+ and CD8+ blood T cells between baseline and week 6. Partial responders in the 0.1-3.0 mg/kg groups had among the lowest normalized peripheral clonal expansion, especially among CD8+ T cells.

To sequence the TCRbeta CDR3 region, genomic DNA was isolated from the sorted cells. The immunoSEQ Assay was used for sequencing of TCRbeta CDR3 regions. Sourced from immuneACCESS, this table was stored by TCRdb with only in-frame sequences that have V and J called. A share of the clones is absent; for the studies checked, an unresolved V gene accounts for under half, and the remainder has no known explanation. The sample has 85,000 to 130,000 clones on record, about nine tenths of them singletons. 0.48% of the sample belongs to the ten largest clones. The trial excluded patients who had a history of autoimmune disease or were on systemic immunosuppression. In every dose cohort, peripheral blood was drawn for TCR sequencing at baseline, cycle 4 day 1, and cycle 7 day 1. The samples were drawn from a first-in-human, open-label, multicenter phase I dose-escalation trial of ivuxolimab. Adults with locally advanced or metastatic melanoma, renal cell, hepatocellular, or head and neck squamous cell carcinoma were enrolled in the trial. Before TCR sequencing, CD4+ and CD8+ T cells were separately sorted from peripheral blood.

Spanning cysteine to phenylalanine, the CDR3 consists of 13 amino acids. Of all the DNA, just the CDR3 is kept, 39 bases in frame from base 1. A distance of 13 bases separates the germline ends of V and J, which lose 7 bases and 3 bases respectively. CDR1 and CDR2 (MNHEY, SVGAGI) derive from the germline V gene. The clonotype originates from an adult with an advanced solid tumor such as melanoma, head and neck, liver or kidney cancer. This sample comprised CD4+ or CD8+ T cells sorted from blood, obtained in a trial of the OX40 agonist ivuxolimab. This receptor chain uses TRBV6-5 and TRBJ2-7, with TRBD2 perhaps the D gene, on 5 matching bases. The DNA reads TGTGCCAGCACTCGGGGTAGAAACTACGAGCAGTACTTC. Translated, it gives CASTRGRNYEQYF.